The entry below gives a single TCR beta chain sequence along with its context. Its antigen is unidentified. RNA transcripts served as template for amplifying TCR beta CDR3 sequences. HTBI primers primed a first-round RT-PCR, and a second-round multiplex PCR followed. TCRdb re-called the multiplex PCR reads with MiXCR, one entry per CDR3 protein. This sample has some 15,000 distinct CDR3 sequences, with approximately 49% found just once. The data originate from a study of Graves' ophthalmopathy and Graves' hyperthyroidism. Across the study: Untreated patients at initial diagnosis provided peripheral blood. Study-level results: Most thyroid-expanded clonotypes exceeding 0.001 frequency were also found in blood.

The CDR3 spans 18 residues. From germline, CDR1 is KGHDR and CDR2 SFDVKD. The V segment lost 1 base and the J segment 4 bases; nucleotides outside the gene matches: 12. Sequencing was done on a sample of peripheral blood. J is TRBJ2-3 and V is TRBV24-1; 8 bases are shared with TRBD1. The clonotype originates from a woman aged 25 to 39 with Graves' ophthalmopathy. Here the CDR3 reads CATSDFSLTGGLADTQYF. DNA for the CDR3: TGTGCCACCAGTGATTTTAGTCTTACAGGGGGTTTGGCAGATACGCAGTATTTT.